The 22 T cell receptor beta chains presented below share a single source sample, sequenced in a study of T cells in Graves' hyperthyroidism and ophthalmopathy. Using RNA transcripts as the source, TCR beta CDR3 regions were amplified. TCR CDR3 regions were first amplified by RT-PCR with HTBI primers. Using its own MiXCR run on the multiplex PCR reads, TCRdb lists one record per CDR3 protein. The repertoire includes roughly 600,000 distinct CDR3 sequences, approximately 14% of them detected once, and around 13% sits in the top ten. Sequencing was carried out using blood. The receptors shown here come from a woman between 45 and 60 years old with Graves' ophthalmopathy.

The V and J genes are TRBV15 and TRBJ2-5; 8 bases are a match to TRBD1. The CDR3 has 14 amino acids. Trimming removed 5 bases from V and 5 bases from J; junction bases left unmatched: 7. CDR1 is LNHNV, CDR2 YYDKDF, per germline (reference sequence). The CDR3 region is CATSEDRGVETQYF. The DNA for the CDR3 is TGTGCCACCAGCGAAGACAGGGGAGTGGAGACCCAGTACTTC.

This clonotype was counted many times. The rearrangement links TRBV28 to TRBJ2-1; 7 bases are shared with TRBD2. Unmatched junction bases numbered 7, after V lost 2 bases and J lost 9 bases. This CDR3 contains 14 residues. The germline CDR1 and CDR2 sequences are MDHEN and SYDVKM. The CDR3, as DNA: TGTGCCAGCAGTTTAGCGGGACTATTCAGTGAGCAGTTCTTC. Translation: CASSLAGLFSEQFF. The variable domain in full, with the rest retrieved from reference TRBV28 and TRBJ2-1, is DVKVTQSSRYLVKRTGEKVFLECVQDMDHENMFWYRQDPGLGLRLIYFSYDVKMKEKGDIPEGYSVSREKKERFSLILESASTNQTSMYLCASSLAGLFSEQFFGPGTRLTVL.

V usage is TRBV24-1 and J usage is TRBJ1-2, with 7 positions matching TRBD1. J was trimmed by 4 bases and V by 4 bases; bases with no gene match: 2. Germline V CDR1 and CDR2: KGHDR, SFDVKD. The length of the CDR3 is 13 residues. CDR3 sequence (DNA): TGTGCCACCAGTGAATCAGGGGGCTATGGCTACACCTTC. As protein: CATSESGGYGYTF.

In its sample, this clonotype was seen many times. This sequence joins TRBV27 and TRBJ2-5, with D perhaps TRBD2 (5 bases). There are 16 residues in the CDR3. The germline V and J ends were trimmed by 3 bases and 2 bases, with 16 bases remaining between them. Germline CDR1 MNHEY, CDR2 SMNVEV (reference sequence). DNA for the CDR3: TGTGCCAGCAGTTTTGGGCCCAGCGGAGCTCAAGAGACCCAGTACTTC. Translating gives CASSFGPSGAQETQYF.

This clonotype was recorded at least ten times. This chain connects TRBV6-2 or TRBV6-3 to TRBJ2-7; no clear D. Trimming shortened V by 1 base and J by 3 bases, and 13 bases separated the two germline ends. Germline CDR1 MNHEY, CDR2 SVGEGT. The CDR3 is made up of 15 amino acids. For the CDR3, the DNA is TGTGCCAGCAGTTACTTCGCCCAGCAGGTCTACGAGCAGTACTTC. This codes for CASSYFAQQVYEQYF.

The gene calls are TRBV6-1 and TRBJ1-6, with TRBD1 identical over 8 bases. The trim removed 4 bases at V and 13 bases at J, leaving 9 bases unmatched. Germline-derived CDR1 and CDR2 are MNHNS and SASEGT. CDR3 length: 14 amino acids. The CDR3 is CASSGGTGPLPLHF. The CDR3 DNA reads TGTGCCAGCAGTGGCGGGACAGGTCCCCTGCCCCTCCACTTT.

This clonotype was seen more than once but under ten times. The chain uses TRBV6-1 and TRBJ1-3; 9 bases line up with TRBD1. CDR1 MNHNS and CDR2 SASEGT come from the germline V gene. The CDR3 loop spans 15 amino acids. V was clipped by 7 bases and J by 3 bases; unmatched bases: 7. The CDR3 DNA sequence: TGTGCCAGCAACGAACAGGGGGCGGATGGAAACACCATATATTTT. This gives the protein CASNEQGADGNTIYF.

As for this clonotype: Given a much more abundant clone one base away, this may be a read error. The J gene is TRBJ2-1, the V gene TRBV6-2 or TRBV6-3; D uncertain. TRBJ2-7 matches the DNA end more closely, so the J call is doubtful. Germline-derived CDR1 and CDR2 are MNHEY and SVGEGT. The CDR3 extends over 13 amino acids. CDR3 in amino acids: CASRPSRNNEQYF. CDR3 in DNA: TGTGCCAGCAGGCCTTCGCGGAACAATGAGCAGTACTTC.

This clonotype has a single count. The chain's CDR3 is CAAGTSGPTDTQYF. In nucleotides, the CDR3 is TGTGCCGCTGGGACTAGCGGTCCCACAGATACGCAGTATTTT. The J gene is TRBJ2-3, the V gene TRBV24-1; TRBD2 aligns across 11 bases. This CDR3 has 14 residues. Germline CDR1 is KGHDR and CDR2 is SFDVKD. The V segment lost 12 bases and the J segment 2 bases; nucleotides outside the gene matches: 6.

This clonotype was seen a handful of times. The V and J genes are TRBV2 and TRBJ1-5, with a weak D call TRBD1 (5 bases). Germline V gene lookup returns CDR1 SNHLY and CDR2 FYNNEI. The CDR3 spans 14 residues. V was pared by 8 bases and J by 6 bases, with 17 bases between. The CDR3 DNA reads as TGTGCCAGCTACCTGGGACTCGTAGGTCAGCCCCAGCATTTT. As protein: CASYLGLVGQPQHF.

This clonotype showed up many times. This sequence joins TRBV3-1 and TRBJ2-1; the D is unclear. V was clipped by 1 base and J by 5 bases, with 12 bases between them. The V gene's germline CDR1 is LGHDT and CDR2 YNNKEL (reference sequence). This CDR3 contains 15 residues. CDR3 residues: CASSQAGSFNNEQFF. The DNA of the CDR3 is TGTGCCAGCAGCCAAGCGGGCTCATTCAACAATGAGCAGTTCTTC.

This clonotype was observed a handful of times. The DNA of the CDR3 is TGCAGTGCTAGAGATCAGATTACCGGCGGGAGAGCTTACGAGCAGTACTTC. Protein: CSARDQITGGRAYEQYF. The chain links TRBV20-1 to TRBJ2-7; 7 bases are shared with TRBD2. In germline, CDR1 is DFQATT, CDR2 SNEGSKA (reference sequence). V dropped 0 bases and J dropped 4; count of bases not matched to a gene: 15. The CDR3 totals 17 residues.

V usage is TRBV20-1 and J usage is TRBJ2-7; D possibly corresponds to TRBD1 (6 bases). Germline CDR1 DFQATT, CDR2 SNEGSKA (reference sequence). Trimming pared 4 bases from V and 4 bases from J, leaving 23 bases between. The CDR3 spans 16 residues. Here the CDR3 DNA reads TGCAGTGCTATCCCCAACGACTGGATGAGGGGGTACGAGCAGTACTTC. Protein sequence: CSAIPNDWMRGYEQYF.

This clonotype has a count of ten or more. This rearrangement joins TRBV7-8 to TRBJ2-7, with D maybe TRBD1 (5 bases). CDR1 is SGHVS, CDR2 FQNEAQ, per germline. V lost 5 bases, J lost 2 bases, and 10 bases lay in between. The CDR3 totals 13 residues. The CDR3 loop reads CASSLRQPYEQYF. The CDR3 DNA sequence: TGTGCCAGCAGCCTAAGACAGCCCTACGAGCAGTACTTC.

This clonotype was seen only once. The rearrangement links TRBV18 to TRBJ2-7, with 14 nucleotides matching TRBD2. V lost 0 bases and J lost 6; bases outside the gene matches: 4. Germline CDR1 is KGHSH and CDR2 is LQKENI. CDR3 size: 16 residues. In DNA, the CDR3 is TGTGCCAGCTCACCACCGGGACTAGCGGGAGAGGGCGAGCAGTACTTC. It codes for CASSPPGLAGEGEQYF.

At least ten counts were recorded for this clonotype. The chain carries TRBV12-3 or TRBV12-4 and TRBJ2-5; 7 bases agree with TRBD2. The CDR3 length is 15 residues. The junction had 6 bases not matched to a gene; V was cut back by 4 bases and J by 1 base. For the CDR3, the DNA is TGTGCCAGCAGTTCCCAGGGAGGGGTCCAAGAGACCCAGTACTTC. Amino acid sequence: CASSSQGGVQETQYF.

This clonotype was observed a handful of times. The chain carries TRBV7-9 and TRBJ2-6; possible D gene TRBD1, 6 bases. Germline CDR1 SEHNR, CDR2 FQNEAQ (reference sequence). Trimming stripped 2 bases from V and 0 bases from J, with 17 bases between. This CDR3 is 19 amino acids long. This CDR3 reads CASSLYVAGDSSGANVLTF. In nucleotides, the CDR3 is TGTGCCAGCAGCTTATATGTTGCAGGGGATAGCTCTGGGGCCAACGTCCTGACTTTC.

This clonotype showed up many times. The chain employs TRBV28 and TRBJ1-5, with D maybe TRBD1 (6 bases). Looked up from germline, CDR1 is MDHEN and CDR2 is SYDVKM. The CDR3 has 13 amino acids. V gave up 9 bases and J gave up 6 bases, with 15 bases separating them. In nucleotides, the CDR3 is TGTGCCAGTAAACAGGGTGGAGGTCAGCCCCAGCATTTT. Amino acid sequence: CASKQGGGQPQHF.

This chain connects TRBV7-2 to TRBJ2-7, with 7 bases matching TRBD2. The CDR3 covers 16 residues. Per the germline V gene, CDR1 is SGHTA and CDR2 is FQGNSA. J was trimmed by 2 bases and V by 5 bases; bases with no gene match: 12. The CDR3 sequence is CASSQDHTGTTYEQYF. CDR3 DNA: TGTGCCAGCAGCCAAGACCACACCGGGACTACCTACGAGCAGTACTTC.

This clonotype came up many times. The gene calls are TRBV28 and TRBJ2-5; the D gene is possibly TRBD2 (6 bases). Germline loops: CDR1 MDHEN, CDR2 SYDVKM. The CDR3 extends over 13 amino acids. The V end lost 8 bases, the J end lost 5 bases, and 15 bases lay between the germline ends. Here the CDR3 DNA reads TGTGCCAGCGGGGGGAACCCTCAGGAGACCCAGTACTTC. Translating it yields CASGGNPQETQYF.

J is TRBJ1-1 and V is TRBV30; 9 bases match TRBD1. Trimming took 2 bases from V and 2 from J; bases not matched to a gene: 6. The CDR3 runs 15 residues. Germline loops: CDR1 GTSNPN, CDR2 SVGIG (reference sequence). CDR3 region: CAWSPGTGTNTEAFF. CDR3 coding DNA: TGTGCCTGGAGTCCCGGGACAGGGACTAACACTGAAGCTTTCTTT.

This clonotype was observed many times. The CDR3 region has the DNA TGCAGCGTTGAAGGACAGGGCCCGCAGGCTTTCTTT. Translating it yields CSVEGQGPQAFF. The chain joins TRBV29-1 to TRBJ1-1; 7 nucleotides agree with TRBD1. The CDR3 sequence is 12 residues long. Germline trimming cut 1 base from V and 11 bases from J; bases unmatched to any gene: 7. Germline CDR1 reads SQVTM; CDR2 reads ANQGSEA.